This T cell receptor (beta chain) was retrieved from a study of T cell changes during pregnancy in multiple sclerosis. Germline-derived CDR1 and CDR2 are SGHVS and FNYEAQ. V shed 0 bases, J shed 10 bases, and the junction held 14 bases outside the gene matches. The CDR3 totals 17 residues. Sequencing used immunoSEQ multiplex PCR; TCRdb keeps in-frame clones, though not all of them. The data show about 87,000 clones, with around 95% seen just once and roughly 1.4% held by the top ten. Specimen: peripheral blood, collected in the third trimester of pregnancy. This receptor was obtained from a female donor in good health, enrolled as a control in a pregnancy study. The rearrangement uses TRBV7-6 and TRBJ2-1; 8 bases are shared with TRBD2. CDR3: CASSLAVSGTRSQEQFF. The CDR3 nucleotides are TGTGCCAGCAGCTTAGCGGTATCCGGGACTAGGTCCCAGGAGCAGTTCTTC.